The 20 T cell receptor beta chains given below trace back to one sample, sequenced in a study of control samples from healthy donors and cancer patients. TCRdb's table, derived via immunoSEQ multiplex PCR, lists solely in-frame clones and lacks some. The listing contains fewer than 250,000 clones. Sequenced material: blood. The receptors come from a woman aged 25 to 39 in good health.

This chain connects TRBV12-3 or TRBV12-4 to TRBJ2-7, with D perhaps matching TRBD1 (5 bases). V was clipped by 5 bases and J by 3 bases, with 8 bases between them. CDR3 length: 12 residues. The CDR3 here is CASSPTVYEQYF. The CDR3, as DNA: TGTGCCAGCAGTCCGACAGTCTACGAGCAGTACTTC.

V is TRBV5-4 and J is TRBJ1-2; D possibly corresponds to TRBD1 (6 bases). V lost 0 bases and J lost 8, with 11 bases in between. CDR1 is SGHNT, CDR2 YYREEE, per germline (reference sequence). There are 13 residues in the CDR3. DNA of the CDR3: TGTGCCAGCAGCTTGGTTGGGGGCAAGGGCTACACCTTC. Amino acid sequence: CASSLVGGKGYTF.

The chain employs TRBV24-1 and TRBJ1-2; the D gene is possibly TRBD1 (5 bases). V was cut by 9 bases and J by 5 bases, with 12 bases left in between. The CDR3 runs to 12 residues. Looked up from germline, CDR1 is KGHDR and CDR2 is SFDVKD. Here the CDR3 reads CATGGDDYGYTF. CDR3 nucleotides: TGTGCCACCGGGGGAGATGATTATGGCTACACCTTC.

The CDR3 nucleotides are TGCGCCAGCAGCGGAAGCTCCTACGAGCAGTACTTC. Translating gives CASSGSSYEQYF. The chain uses TRBV5-1 and TRBJ2-7; D is undetermined. Per the germline V gene, CDR1 is SGHRS and CDR2 is YFSETQ. The CDR3 totals 12 residues. The ends were cut back, 4 bases at V and 0 bases at J, with 5 bases in the middle.

This sequence joins TRBV5-4 and TRBJ2-7; tentatively, D is TRBD2 (5 bases). This CDR3 contains 13 residues. CDR1 and CDR2 from the germline V gene are SGHNT and YYREEE (reference sequence). V lost 4 bases, J lost 6 bases, and 14 bases lay in between. CDR3 sequence (DNA): TGTGCCAGCAGCCCCCCCGGACTCGGCGAGCAGTACTTC. It translates to CASSPPGLGEQYF.

The chain has TRBV9 and TRBJ2-5; 7 bases map to TRBD2. The CDR3 is made up of 14 amino acids. V was pared by 0 bases and J by 7 bases, with 6 bases of the junction left unmatched. Germline values: CDR1 SGDLS, CDR2 YYNGEE. CDR3 sequence reads: CASSVGAGETTQYF. The DNA of the CDR3 is TGTGCCAGCAGCGTAGGGGCGGGGGAAACGACCCAGTACTTC.

The V call is TRBV11-2, the J call TRBJ1-3; no firm D call. This CDR3 comprises 14 residues. The germline V gene encodes CDR1 SGHAT and CDR2 FQNNGV. V lost 5 bases and J 1 base, leaving 9 bases between the germline ends. CDR3 residues: CASSTTVSGNTIYF. As DNA, the CDR3 is TGTGCCAGCAGCACCACGGTATCTGGAAACACCATATATTTT.

The rearrangement joins TRBV10-3 to TRBJ2-7; 7 bases align to TRBD2. CDR1 and CDR2 (germline): ENHRY, SYGVKD. The CDR3 has 12 residues. J was trimmed by 5 bases and V by 6 bases; bases with no gene match: 4. CDR3 DNA: TGTGCCATCAGAGGACTAGACGACGAGCAGTACTTC. Translated: CAIRGLDDEQYF.

The chain carries TRBV7-2 and TRBJ2-7; perhaps D is TRBD1 or TRBD2 (6 bases each). Trimming took off 3 bases at V and 7 bases at J, with 13 bases between the two ends. In germline, CDR1 is SGHTA, CDR2 FQGNSA. The CDR3 sequence is 13 residues long. CDR3 amino acids: CASSFGGLKEQYF. The CDR3 DNA sequence: TGTGCCAGCAGCTTTGGGGGGCTGAAGGAGCAGTACTTC. Full variable domain (remainder filled in from reference TRBV7-2 and TRBJ2-7): GAGVSQSPSNKVTEKGKDVELRCDPISGHTALYWYRQSLGQGLEFLIYFQGNSAPDKSGLPSDRFSAERTGGSVSTLTIQRTQQEDSAVYLCASSFGGLKEQYFGPGTRLTVT.

V usage is TRBV15 and J usage is TRBJ1-2; D is ambiguous. The CDR3 contains 16 residues. Deletions cut 0 bases from V and 4 bases from J, with 15 bases between. The germline V gene encodes CDR1 LNHNV and CDR2 YYDKDF (reference sequence). Here the CDR3 reads CATSRERSPALYGYTF. The CDR3 DNA reads TGTGCCACCAGCAGAGAACGGTCTCCTGCCCTCTATGGCTACACCTTC.

V usage is TRBV5-8 and J usage is TRBJ2-7; D is undetermined. The germline V gene encodes CDR1 SGHTS and CDR2 YDEGEE. There are 12 residues in the CDR3. V gave up 0 bases and J gave up 4 bases, with 5 bases separating them. DNA for the CDR3: TGTGCCAGCAGCTTGGTCCGGTACGAGCAGTACTTC. Amino acid sequence: CASSLVRYEQYF.

The chain links TRBV4-1 to TRBJ1-3; D is undetermined. Trimming pared 1 base from V and 3 bases from J, leaving 10 bases between. The CDR3 contains 15 residues. Germline CDR1 is MGHRA and CDR2 is YSYEKL. CDR3 nucleotide sequence: TGCGCCAGCAGCCAAGTCGGAGCCTTTGGAAACACCATATATTTT. Translating gives CASSQVGAFGNTIYF.

This chain joins TRBV5-5 and TRBJ1-5; D is uncertain. The CDR3 sequence is 13 residues long. V lost 10 bases and J lost 0, with 11 bases in between. Germline CDR1 is SGHKS and CDR2 is YYEKEE (reference sequence). In DNA, the CDR3 is TGTGCCTCCCACGCGGATAGCAATCAGCCCCAGCATTTT. This sequence encodes CASHADSNQPQHF.

The chain has TRBV7-2 and TRBJ2-7; a possible D gene is TRBD1 (6 bases). The CDR3 sequence is 14 residues long. V was shortened by 3 bases and J by 1 base, with 10 bases between the two germline ends. Germline CDR1 SGHTA, CDR2 FQGNSA. The CDR3 is CASSLGALSYEQYF. As DNA, the CDR3 is TGTGCCAGCAGCTTGGGGGCGCTATCCTACGAGCAGTACTTC.

J is TRBJ1-5 and V is TRBV25-1, with D possibly matching TRBD1 (5 bases). Germline loops: CDR1 MGHDK, CDR2 SYGVNS. CDR3 length: 16 residues. The V and J ends lost 2 bases and 4 bases respectively, with 15 bases between them. CDR3 residues: CASSEGAGPGNQPQHF. The CDR3 DNA follows: TGTGCCAGCAGTGAAGGGGCAGGCCCTGGGAATCAGCCCCAGCATTTT.

This chain uses TRBV5-1 with TRBJ2-7; 10 nucleotides agree with TRBD1. Germline V gene lookup returns CDR1 SGHRS and CDR2 YFSETQ. The CDR3 contains 14 residues. Trimming took 4 bases from V and 9 from J; bases not matched to a gene: 10. The CDR3 nucleotides read TGCGCCAGCAGCACCGGGACAGGGGCCACCTCGCAGTACTTC. Translating it yields CASSTGTGATSQYF.

V usage is TRBV10-3 and J usage is TRBJ2-3; 13 nucleotides align to TRBD2. V lost 10 bases, J lost 1 base, and 8 bases stayed unmatched. The germline CDR1 and CDR2 sequences are ENHRY and SYGVKD. The CDR3 covers 16 residues. This CDR3 is CATGDGTSGGTDTQYF. The DNA of the CDR3 is TGTGCCACAGGGGATGGGACTAGCGGGGGCACAGATACGCAGTATTTT.

CDR3 sequence reads: CAWRGGQPNTEAFF. The CDR3 DNA reads TGTGCCTGGAGGGGTGGACAGCCCAACACTGAAGCTTTCTTT. This chain uses TRBV30 with TRBJ1-1; D is possibly TRBD1 (6 bases). Germline V gene data show CDR1 as GTSNPN and CDR2 as SVGIG (reference sequence). This CDR3 is built from 14 residues. Between the trimmed V and J ends, which lost 3 bases and 2 bases, there was a span of 13 bases.

CDR3 nucleotide sequence: TGTGCCAGCAGACCGGGACAGGGGCTAGGGGGCTACACCTTC. It encodes CASRPGQGLGGYTF. The chain links TRBV19 to TRBJ1-2; 10 bases line up with TRBD1. V gave up 9 bases and J gave up 8 bases; unmatched junction bases: 12. This CDR3 is built from 14 residues. Germline V lookup: CDR1 LNHDA, CDR2 SQIVND (reference sequence).

The chain links TRBV11-2 to TRBJ2-5; 7 positions match TRBD2. Looked up from germline, CDR1 is SGHAT and CDR2 is FQNNGV. Trimming took 4 bases from V and 4 from J; bases not matched to a gene: 9. CDR3 length equals 15 residues. The CDR3 spells CASSSQSRGGETQYF. The CDR3 coding sequence is TGTGCCAGCAGCTCTCAGTCCCGCGGGGGAGAGACCCAGTACTTC.